This T cell receptor beta chain was captured in a study of post-analysis software for immune sequencing data. General study points: Patients had higher frequencies than controls of a few TRBV segments, including TRBV5-6, TRBV5-1 and TRBV20-1.

The TCR beta cDNA libraries carried unique molecular identifiers. TCRdb analysed the PCR reads with MiXCR anew, one entry per CDR3 protein. Counted here are approximately 460,000 distinct CDR3 sequences, under 55% occurring once; the ten biggest clones make up 9% to 13%. The CDR3 contains 15 residues. The V end was cut by 3 bases, the J end by 5 bases, with 19 bases between. Germline values: CDR1 SQVTM, CDR2 ANQGSEA. This clonotype has a handful of counts. Its target is not known. The source material was blood. The chain has TRBV29-1 and TRBJ1-2; D possibly corresponds to TRBD1 (6 bases). This TCR came from a girl between 10 and 17 years old with multiple sclerosis. This CDR3 reads CSVEAPLQGGYGYTF. The CDR3 DNA sequence: TGCAGCGTTGAGGCCCCACTACAGGGAGGGTATGGCTACACCTTC. The full variable domain, its missing parts supplied by reference TRBV29-1 and TRBJ1-2, is SAVISQKPSRDICQRGTSLTIQCQVDSQVTMMFWYRQQPGQSLTLIATANQGSEATYESGFVIDKFPISRPNLTFSTLTVSNMSPEDSSIYLCSVEAPLQGGYGYTFGSGTRLTVV.